The present T cell receptor beta chain was sequenced within a study of OX40 agonist ivuxolimab in advanced cancers. Study context: Patients treated during dose escalation were battling hepatocellular carcinoma, melanoma, renal cell or head and neck cancer. Whole-study findings and limits: Circulating CD4+ and CD8+ T cells showed clonal expansion by week 6 at 0.1 to 3.0 mg/kg.

At baseline, cycle 4 day 1, and cycle 7 day 1, blood was sampled. Comment on this clone: Its specificity is not known.

Losses at the gene ends were 5 bases for V and 4 bases for J; bases not matched to a gene: 6. This CDR3 spans 15 amino acids. CDR1 is KGHSH, CDR2 LQKENI, per germline. Profiling relied on immunoSEQ multiplex PCR, and the TCRdb table lists in-frame clones only, not all of them. The sample contains about 98,000 clones, 87% of which appear only once. The material was CD4+ or CD8+ T cells sorted from blood, obtained in a trial of the OX40 agonist ivuxolimab. This sequence originates from an adult with an advanced solid tumor such as melanoma, head and neck, liver or kidney cancer. The chain has TRBV18 and TRBJ1-5; TRBD1 agrees at 9 bases. CDR3 loop: CASSGDRDGNQPQHF. In DNA, the CDR3 is TGTGCCAGCTCAGGGGACAGGGATGGGAATCAGCCCCAGCATTTT.